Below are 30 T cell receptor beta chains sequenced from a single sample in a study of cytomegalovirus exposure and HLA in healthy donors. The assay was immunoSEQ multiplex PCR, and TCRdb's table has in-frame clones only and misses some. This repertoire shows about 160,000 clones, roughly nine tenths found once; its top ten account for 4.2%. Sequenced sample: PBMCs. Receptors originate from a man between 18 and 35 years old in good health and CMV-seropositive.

CDR3 amino acids: CASSRTRSGRAGELFF. DNA of the CDR3: TGTGCCAGCAGTCGGACTAGAAGCGGGAGGGCCGGGGAGCTGTTTTTT. The chain links TRBV27 to TRBJ2-2; 10 bases fit TRBD2. The germline gives CDR1 MNHEY, CDR2 SMNVEV (reference sequence). This CDR3 is built from 16 residues. The ends lost 5 bases at V and 6 bases at J; junction bases unmatched: 9.

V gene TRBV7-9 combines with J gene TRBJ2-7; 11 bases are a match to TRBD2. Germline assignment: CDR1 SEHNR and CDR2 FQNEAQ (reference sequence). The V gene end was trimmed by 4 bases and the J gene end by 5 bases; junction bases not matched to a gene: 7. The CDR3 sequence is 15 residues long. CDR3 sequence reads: CASSYSTGLADEQYF. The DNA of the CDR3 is TGTGCCAGCAGCTACTCGACGGGACTAGCGGACGAGCAGTACTTC.

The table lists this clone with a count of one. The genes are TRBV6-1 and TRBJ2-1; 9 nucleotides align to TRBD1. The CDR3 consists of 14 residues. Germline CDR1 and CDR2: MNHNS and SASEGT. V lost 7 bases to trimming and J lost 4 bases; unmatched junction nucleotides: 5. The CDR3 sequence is CASKTTGGYNEQFF. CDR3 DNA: TGTGCCAGCAAAACGACAGGGGGGTACAATGAGCAGTTCTTC.

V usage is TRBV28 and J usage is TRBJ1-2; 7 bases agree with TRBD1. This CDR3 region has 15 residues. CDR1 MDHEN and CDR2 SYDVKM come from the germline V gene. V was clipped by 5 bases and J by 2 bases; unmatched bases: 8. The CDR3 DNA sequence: TGTGCCAGCAGTAACCCAGGGGGTGAAAACTATGGCTACACCTTC. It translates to CASSNPGGENYGYTF.

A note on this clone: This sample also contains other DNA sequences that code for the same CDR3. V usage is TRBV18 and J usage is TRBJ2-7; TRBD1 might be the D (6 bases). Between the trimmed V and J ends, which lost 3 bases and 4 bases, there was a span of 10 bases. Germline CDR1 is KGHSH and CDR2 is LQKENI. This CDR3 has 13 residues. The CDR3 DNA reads TGTGCCAGCTCACCCGGACAGCCTTACGAGCAGTACTTC. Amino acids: CASSPGQPYEQYF. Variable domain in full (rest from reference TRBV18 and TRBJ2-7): NAGVMQNPRHLVRRRGQEARLRCSPMKGHSHVYWYRQLPEEGLKFMVYLQKENIIDESGMPKERFSAEFPKEGPSILRIQQVVRGDSAAYFCASSPGQPYEQYFGPGTRLTVT.

The CDR3, as DNA: TGTGCCAGCAGCTCTTGGTGGGGGCACTCTGGCTACACCTTC. Protein sequence: CASSSWWGHSGYTF. The chain recombines TRBV7-8 with TRBJ1-2; tentative D call: TRBD1 (6 bases). The CDR3 is 14 amino acids. The germline V gene has CDR1 SGHVS and CDR2 FQNEAQ. Trimming cost V 4 bases and J 7 bases, with 16 bases left between them.

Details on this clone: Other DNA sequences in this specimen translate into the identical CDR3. Written as DNA, the CDR3 is TGTGCCAGCAGTTTCCCGACAGGGGCTAACTATGGCTACACCTTC. Translation gives CASSFPTGANYGYTF. The chain carries TRBV28 and TRBJ1-2, with TRBD1 identical over 8 bases. Per germline, CDR1 MDHEN and CDR2 SYDVKM. V was clipped by 3 bases and J by 0 bases; unmatched bases: 3. This CDR3 is built from 15 residues.

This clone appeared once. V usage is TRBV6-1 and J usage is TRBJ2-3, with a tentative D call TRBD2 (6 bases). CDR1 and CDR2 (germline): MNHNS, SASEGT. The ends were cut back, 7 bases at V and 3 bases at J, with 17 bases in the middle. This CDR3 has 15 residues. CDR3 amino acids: CASILHGSSTDTQYF. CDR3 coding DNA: TGTGCCAGCATTCTTCACGGGAGTTCGACAGATACGCAGTATTTT.

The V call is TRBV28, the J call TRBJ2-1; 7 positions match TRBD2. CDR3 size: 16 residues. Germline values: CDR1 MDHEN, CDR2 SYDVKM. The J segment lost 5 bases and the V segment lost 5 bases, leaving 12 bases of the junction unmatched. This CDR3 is CASSDAGPSGHNEQFF. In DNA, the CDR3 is TGTGCCAGCAGTGACGCCGGCCCTAGCGGCCACAATGAGCAGTTCTTC.

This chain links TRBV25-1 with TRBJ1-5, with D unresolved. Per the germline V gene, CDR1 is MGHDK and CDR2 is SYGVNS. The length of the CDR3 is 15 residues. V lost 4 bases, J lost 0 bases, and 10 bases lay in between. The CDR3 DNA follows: TGTGCCAGCAGTGTGCGACATCATAGCAATCAGCCCCAGCATTTT. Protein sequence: CASSVRHHSNQPQHF.

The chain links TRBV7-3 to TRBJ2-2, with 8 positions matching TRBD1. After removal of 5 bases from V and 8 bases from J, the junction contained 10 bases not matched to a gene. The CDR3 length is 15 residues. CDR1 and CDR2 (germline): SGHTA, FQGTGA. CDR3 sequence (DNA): TGTGCCAGCAGCCCTTCCGACAGGGGCGGTGGGGAGCTGTTTTTT. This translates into CASSPSDRGGGELFF. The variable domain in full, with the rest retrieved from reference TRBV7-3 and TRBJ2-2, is GAGVSQTPSNKVTEKGKYVELRCDPISGHTALYWYRQSLGQGPEFLIYFQGTGAADDSGLPNDRFFAVRPEGSVSTLKIQRTERGDSAVYLCASSPSDRGGGELFFGEGSRLTVL.

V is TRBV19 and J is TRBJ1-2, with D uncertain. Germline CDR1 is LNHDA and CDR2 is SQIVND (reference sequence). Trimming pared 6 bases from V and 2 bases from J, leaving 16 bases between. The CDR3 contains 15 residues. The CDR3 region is CASRILENNNYGYTF. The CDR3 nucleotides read TGTGCCAGTAGAATCTTGGAGAATAACAACTATGGCTACACCTTC.

Here the CDR3 DNA reads TGTGCTAGTGGTTTGGTAACGAGCCTACTGAACTATGGCTACACCTTC. The encoded protein is CASGLVTSLLNYGYTF. The rearrangement joins TRBV12-5 to TRBJ1-2; no firm D call. This CDR3 contains 16 residues. The V end lost 0 bases, the J end lost 2 bases, and 13 bases lay between the germline ends. Looked up from germline, CDR1 is LGHNT and CDR2 is FRNRAP.

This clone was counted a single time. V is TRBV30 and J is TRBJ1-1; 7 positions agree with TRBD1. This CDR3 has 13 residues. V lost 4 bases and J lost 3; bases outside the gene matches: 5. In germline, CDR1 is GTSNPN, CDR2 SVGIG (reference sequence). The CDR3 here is CAWNRGADTEAFF. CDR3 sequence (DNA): TGTGCCTGGAACAGGGGCGCGGACACTGAAGCTTTCTTT. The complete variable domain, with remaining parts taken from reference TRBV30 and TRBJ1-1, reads SQTIHQWPATLVQPVGSPLSLECTVEGTSNPNLYWYRQAAGRGLQLLFYSVGIGQISSEVPQNLSASRPQDRQFILSSKKLLLSDSGFYLCAWNRGADTEAFFGQGTRLTVV.

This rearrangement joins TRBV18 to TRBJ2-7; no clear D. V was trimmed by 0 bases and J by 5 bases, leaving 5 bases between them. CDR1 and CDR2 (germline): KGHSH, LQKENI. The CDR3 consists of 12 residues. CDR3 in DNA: TGTGCCAGCTCACCACCGAGCGACGAGCAGTACTTC. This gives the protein CASSPPSDEQYF.

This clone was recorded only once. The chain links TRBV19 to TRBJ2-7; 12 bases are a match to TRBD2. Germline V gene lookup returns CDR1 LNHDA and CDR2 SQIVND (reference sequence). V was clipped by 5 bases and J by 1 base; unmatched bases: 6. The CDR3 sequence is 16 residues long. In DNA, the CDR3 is TGTGCCAGTAGTCCAAGACTAGCGGGAGTTTCCTACGAGCAGTACTTC. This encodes CASSPRLAGVSYEQYF. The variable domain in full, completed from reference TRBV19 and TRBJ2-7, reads DGGITQSPKYLFRKEGQNVTLSCEQNLNHDAMYWYRQDPGQGLRLIYYSQIVNDFQKGDIAEGYSVSREKKESFPLTVTSAQKNPTAFYLCASSPRLAGVSYEQYFGPGTRLTVT.

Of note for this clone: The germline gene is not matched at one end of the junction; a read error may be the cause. The CDR3 DNA reads as TGTGCCAGCAGTGAATACAGTGAGCAGTTCTTC. Residues: CASSEYSEQFF. The chain couples TRBV2 to TRBJ2-1; D remains ambiguous. The germline gives CDR1 SNHLY, CDR2 FYNNEI. The CDR3 runs to 11 residues.

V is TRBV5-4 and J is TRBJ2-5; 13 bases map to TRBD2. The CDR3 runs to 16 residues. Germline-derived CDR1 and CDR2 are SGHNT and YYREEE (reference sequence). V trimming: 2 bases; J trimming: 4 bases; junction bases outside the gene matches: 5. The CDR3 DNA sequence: TGTGCCAGCAGCTTCGGACTAGCGGGAGTAGGAGAGACCCAGTACTTC. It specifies CASSFGLAGVGETQYF.

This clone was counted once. The chain's CDR3 is CASSQDGGGVASTDTQYF. DNA of the CDR3: TGCGCCAGCAGCCAAGACGGAGGAGGGGTTGCGAGCACAGATACGCAGTATTTT. J is TRBJ2-3 and V is TRBV4-1; D is possibly TRBD2 (6 bases). The CDR3 is made up of 18 amino acids. Germline CDR1 reads MGHRA; CDR2 reads YSYEKL. Trimming cost V 0 bases and J 0 bases, with 16 bases left between them.

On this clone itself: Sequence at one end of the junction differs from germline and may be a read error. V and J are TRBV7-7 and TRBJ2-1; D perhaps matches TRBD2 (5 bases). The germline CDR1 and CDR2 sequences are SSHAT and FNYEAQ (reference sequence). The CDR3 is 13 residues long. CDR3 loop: CASSLGEGDEQFF. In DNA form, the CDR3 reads TGTGCTAGCAGCTTAGGAGAGGGCGATGAGCAGTTCTTC. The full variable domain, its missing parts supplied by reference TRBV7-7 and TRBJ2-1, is GAGVSQSPRYKVTKRGQDVTLRCDPISSHATLYWYQQALGQGPEFLTYFNYEAQPDKSGLPSDRFSAERPEGSISTLTIQRTEQRDSAMYRCASSLGEGDEQFFGPGTRLTVL.

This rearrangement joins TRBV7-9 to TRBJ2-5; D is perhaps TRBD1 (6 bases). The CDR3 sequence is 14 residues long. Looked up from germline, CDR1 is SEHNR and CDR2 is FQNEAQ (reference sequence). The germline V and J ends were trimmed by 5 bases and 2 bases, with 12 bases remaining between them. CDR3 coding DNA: TGTGCCAGCAGCCGAGACAGGTGGCAAGAGACCCAGTACTTC. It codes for CASSRDRWQETQYF. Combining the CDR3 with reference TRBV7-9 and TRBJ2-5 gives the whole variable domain DTGVSQNPRHKITKRGQNVTFRCDPISEHNRLYWYRQTLGQGPEFLTYFQNEAQLEKSRLLSDRFSAERPKGSFSTLEIQRTEQGDSAMYLCASSRDRWQETQYFGPGTRLLVL.

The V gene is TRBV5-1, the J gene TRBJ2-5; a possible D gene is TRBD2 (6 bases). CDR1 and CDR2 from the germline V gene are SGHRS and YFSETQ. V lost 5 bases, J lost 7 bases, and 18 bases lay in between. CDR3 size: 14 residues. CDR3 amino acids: CASRGTGAPWTQYF. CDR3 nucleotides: TGCGCCAGCAGAGGGACGGGAGCTCCGTGGACCCAGTACTTC.

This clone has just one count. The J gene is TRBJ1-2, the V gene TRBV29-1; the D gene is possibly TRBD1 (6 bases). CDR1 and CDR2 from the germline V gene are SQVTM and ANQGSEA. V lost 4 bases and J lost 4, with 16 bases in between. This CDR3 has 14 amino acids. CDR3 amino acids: CSVVRPGDGYGYTF. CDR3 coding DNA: TGCAGCGTTGTAAGGCCAGGGGACGGCTATGGCTACACCTTC.

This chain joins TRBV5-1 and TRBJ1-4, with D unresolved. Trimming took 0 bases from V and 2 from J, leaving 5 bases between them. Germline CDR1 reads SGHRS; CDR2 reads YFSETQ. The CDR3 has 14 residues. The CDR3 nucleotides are TGCGCCAGCAGCTTGGAAGCGACTAATGAAAAACTGTTTTTT. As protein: CASSLEATNEKLFF.

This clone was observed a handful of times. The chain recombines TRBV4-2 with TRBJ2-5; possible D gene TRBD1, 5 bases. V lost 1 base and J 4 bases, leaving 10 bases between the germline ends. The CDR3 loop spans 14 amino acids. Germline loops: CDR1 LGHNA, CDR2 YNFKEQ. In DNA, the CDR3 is TGTGCCAGCAGCCAAGGCGACAGCTCAGAGACCCAGTACTTC. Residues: CASSQGDSSETQYF.

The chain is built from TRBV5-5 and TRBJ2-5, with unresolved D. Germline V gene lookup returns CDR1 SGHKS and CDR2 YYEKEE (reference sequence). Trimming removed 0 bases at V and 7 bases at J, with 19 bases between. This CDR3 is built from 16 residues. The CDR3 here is CASSLDQADNGVTQYF. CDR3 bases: TGTGCCAGCAGCTTGGATCAGGCAGACAACGGCGTGACCCAGTACTTC.

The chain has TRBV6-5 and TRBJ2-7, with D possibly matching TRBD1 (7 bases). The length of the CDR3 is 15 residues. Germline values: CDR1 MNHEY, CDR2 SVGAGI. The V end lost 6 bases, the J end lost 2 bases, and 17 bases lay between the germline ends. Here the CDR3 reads CASRNVAGGTYEQYF. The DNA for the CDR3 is TGTGCCAGCAGGAATGTGGCAGGGGGGACCTACGAGCAGTACTTC.

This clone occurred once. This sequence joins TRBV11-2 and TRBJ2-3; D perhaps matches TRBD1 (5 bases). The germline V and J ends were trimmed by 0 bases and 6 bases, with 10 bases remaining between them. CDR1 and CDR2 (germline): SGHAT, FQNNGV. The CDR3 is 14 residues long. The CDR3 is CASSLDGHRDTQYF. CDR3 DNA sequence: TGTGCCAGCAGCTTAGATGGCCACAGGGATACGCAGTATTTT.

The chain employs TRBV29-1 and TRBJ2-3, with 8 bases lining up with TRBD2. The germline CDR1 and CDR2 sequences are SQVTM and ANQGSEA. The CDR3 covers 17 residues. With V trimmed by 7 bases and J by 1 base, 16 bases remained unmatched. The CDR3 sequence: CSADPFGGGPGTDTQYF. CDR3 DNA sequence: TGCAGCGCCGACCCTTTTGGCGGGGGGCCAGGCACAGATACGCAGTATTTT.

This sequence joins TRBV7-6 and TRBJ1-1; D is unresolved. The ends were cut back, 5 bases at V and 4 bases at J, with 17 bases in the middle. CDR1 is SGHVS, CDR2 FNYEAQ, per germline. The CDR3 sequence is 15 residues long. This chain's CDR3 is CASSPPSWRVTEAFF. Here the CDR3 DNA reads TGTGCCAGCAGCCCCCCGTCGTGGAGGGTCACTGAAGCTTTCTTT.